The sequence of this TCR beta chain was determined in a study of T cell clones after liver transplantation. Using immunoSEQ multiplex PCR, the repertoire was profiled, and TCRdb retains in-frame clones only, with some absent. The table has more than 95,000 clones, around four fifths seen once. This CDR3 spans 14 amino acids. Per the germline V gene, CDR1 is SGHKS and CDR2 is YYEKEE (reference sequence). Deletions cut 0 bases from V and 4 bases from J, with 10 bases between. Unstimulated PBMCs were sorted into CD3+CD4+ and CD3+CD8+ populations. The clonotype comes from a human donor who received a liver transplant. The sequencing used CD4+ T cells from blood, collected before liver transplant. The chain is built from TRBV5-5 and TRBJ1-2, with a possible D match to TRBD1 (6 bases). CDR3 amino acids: CASSLGGTSYGYTF. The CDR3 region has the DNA TGTGCCAGCAGCTTGGGGGGGACATCCTATGGCTACACCTTC.